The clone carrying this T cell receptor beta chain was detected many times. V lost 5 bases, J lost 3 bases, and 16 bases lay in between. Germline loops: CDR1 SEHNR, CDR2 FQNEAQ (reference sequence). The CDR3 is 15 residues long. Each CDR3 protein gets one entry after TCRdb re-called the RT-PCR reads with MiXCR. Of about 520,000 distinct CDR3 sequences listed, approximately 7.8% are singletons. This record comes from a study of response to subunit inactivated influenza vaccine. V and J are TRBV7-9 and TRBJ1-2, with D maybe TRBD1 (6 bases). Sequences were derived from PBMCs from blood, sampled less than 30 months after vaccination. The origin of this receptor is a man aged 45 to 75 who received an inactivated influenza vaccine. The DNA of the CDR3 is TGTGCCAGCAGCGGCTCTTGGGGGCCCGACTATGGCTACACCTTC. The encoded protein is CASSGSWGPDYGYTF.